This entry lists 28 T cell receptor beta chains sequenced from one sample in a study of T cells in Graves' hyperthyroidism and ophthalmopathy. Amplified TCR beta CDR3 regions derived from RNA transcripts. HTBI primers were the set used in a first-round RT-PCR of the TCR CDR3. Via MiXCR, TCRdb re-called the multiplex PCR reads, giving one row per CDR3 protein. The sample contains under 400,000 distinct CDR3 sequences, about 13% of which appear only once. Sequencing input: blood. These receptors came from a woman under 30 with Graves' hyperthyroidism.

This clonotype was detected ten times or more. The chain carries TRBV20-1 and TRBJ2-3; D uncertain. CDR1 is DFQATT and CDR2 is SNEGSKA in the germline V gene (reference sequence). CDR3 size: 12 residues. V was cut by 0 bases and J by 8 bases, with 9 bases left in between. This CDR3 reads CSARDHSGTQYF. As DNA, the CDR3 is TGCAGTGCTAGAGATCATTCTGGTACGCAGTATTTT.

The V gene is TRBV4-1, the J gene TRBJ1-3; D ambiguous. V lost 0 bases, J lost 0 bases, and 9 bases lay in between. The germline CDR1 and CDR2 sequences are MGHRA and YSYEKL. This CDR3 is 16 amino acids long. The CDR3 sequence: CASSQDSLISGNTIYF. CDR3 coding DNA: TGCGCCAGCAGCCAAGACAGCCTAATCTCTGGAAACACCATATATTTT.

Many counts were recorded for this clonotype. J is TRBJ2-5 and V is TRBV11-3, with TRBD2 matching over 10 bases. With V trimmed by 5 bases and J by 1 base, 1 base remained unmatched. The CDR3 is made up of 14 amino acids. Germline values: CDR1 SGHNT, CDR2 YENEEA. The CDR3 sequence: CASSQRGGQETQYF. In nucleotides, the CDR3 is TGTGCCAGCAGCCAGCGGGGGGGCCAAGAGACCCAGTACTTC. Based on the CDR3 plus reference TRBV11-3 and TRBJ2-5, the full variable domain is EAGVVQSPRYKIIEKKQPVAFWCNPISGHNTLYWYLQNLGQGPELLIRYENEEAVDDSQLPKDRFSAERLKGVDSTLKIQPAELGDSAVYLCASSQRGGQETQYFGPGTRLLVL.

This clonotype was counted many times. The chain recombines TRBV3-1 with TRBJ2-5; TRBD1 or TRBD2 may be the D gene (5 bases each). This CDR3 region has 15 residues. Germline V gene data show CDR1 as LGHDT and CDR2 as YNNKEL (reference sequence). V was pared by 4 bases and J by 5 bases, with 17 bases between. The DNA for the CDR3 is TGTGCCAGCAGCCCCTCTGAGGGGTTTTGGGAGACCCAGTACTTC. It translates to CASSPSEGFWETQYF.

This clonotype was seen many times. V gene TRBV20-1 combines with J gene TRBJ1-1; tentatively, D is TRBD1 (5 bases). The ends were cut back, 1 base at V and 2 bases at J, with 14 bases in the middle. Germline V gene lookup returns CDR1 DFQATT and CDR2 SNEGSKA (reference sequence). The CDR3 covers 15 residues. CDR3 protein: CSARVGRQINTEAFF. In nucleotides, the CDR3 is TGCAGTGCTAGAGTAGGGAGACAGATTAACACTGAAGCTTTCTTT.

This clonotype was picked up many times. This chain uses TRBV6-1 with TRBJ2-3; 15 positions agree with TRBD2. The V gene's germline CDR1 is MNHNS and CDR2 SASEGT. The V segment lost 4 bases and the J segment 5 bases; nucleotides outside the gene matches: 1. The CDR3 loop spans 15 amino acids. CDR3 sequence: CASSGTSGGGDTQYF. The CDR3, as DNA: TGTGCCAGCAGTGGGACTAGCGGGGGGGGAGATACGCAGTATTTT.

This clonotype was picked up many times. The J gene is TRBJ2-7, the V gene TRBV28, with 7 bases lining up with TRBD1. From germline, CDR1 is MDHEN and CDR2 SYDVKM. The V segment lost 6 bases and the J segment 4 bases; nucleotides outside the gene matches: 3. The CDR3 covers 12 residues. CDR3 DNA: TGTGCCAGCAGCATACAGGGGTACGAGCAGTACTTC. Its translation: CASSIQGYEQYF.

This clonotype was detected many times. The rearrangement joins TRBV6-1 to TRBJ1-1; a weak D match, TRBD1 (6 bases). The V end was cut by 6 bases, the J end by 3 bases, with 17 bases between. This CDR3 region has 15 residues. Germline values: CDR1 MNHNS, CDR2 SASEGT. For the CDR3, the DNA is TGTGCCAGCAGCTCGCGGGGGGCTGGGGACACTGAAGCTTTCTTT. Protein: CASSSRGAGDTEAFF.

The rearrangement joins TRBV7-2 to TRBJ2-6; 8 bases align to TRBD1. The CDR3 is 16 amino acids. From germline, CDR1 is SGHTA and CDR2 FQGNSA. V shed 4 bases and J 1 base; nucleotides not matched to a gene: 3. CDR3 sequence (DNA): TGTGCCAGCAGCTCCGGACAGGGATCTGGGGCCAACGTCCTGACTTTC. Its translation: CASSSGQGSGANVLTF.

This clonotype was recorded at least ten times. The rearrangement joins TRBV10-3 to TRBJ1-2; weak D call: TRBD1 (6 bases). Deletions cut 0 bases from V and 8 bases from J, with 19 bases between. The CDR3 is 16 amino acids. Germline V gene lookup returns CDR1 ENHRY and CDR2 SYGVKD. The CDR3 sequence is CAISESAGVSAIGYTF. DNA of the CDR3: TGTGCCATCAGTGAGTCGGCAGGGGTTTCGGCTATCGGCTACACCTTC.

This clonotype has only a few counts. The J gene is TRBJ1-1, the V gene TRBV19; 7 bases are a match to TRBD1. Trimming took 5 bases from V and 8 from J; bases not matched to a gene: 5. CDR1 and CDR2 (germline): LNHDA, SQIVND (reference sequence). CDR3 size: 12 residues. The CDR3 sequence: CASSYQDREAFF. CDR3 coding DNA: TGTGCCAGTAGTTACCAGGACAGGGAAGCTTTCTTT. Supplemented by reference TRBV19 and TRBJ1-1, the full variable domain reads DGGITQSPKYLFRKEGQNVTLSCEQNLNHDAMYWYRQDPGQGLRLIYYSQIVNDFQKGDIAEGYSVSREKKESFPLTVTSAQKNPTAFYLCASSYQDREAFFGQGTRLTVV.

This clonotype has a count of ten or more. The chain uses TRBV5-1 and TRBJ2-7; 8 bases line up with TRBD2. Per the germline V gene, CDR1 is SGHRS and CDR2 is YFSETQ. Unmatched junction bases numbered 8, after V lost 3 bases and J lost 3 bases. This CDR3 spans 15 amino acids. The CDR3 protein is CASSSEAGDLYEQYF. The CDR3 DNA is TGCGCCAGCAGCTCAGAAGCGGGAGACCTCTACGAGCAGTACTTC.

Many counts were recorded for this clonotype. The V call is TRBV7-3, the J call TRBJ2-2; TRBD2 matches at 7 bases. The J segment lost 5 bases and the V segment lost 3 bases, leaving 6 bases of the junction unmatched. The CDR3 has 15 amino acids. In germline, CDR1 is SGHTA, CDR2 FQGTGA. As DNA, the CDR3 is TGTGCCAGCAGCTTCTCCCGTAGCGGGACCGGGGAGCTGTTTTTT. Translating it yields CASSFSRSGTGELFF.

This clonotype was seen repeatedly, ten times or more. The chain joins TRBV20-1 to TRBJ1-3; D not certain. Germline V gives CDR1 DFQATT, CDR2 SNEGSKA (reference sequence). The CDR3 sequence is 14 residues long. Deletions cut 0 bases from V and 4 bases from J, with 10 bases between. The CDR3 loop is CSARERAKGNTIYF. The CDR3, as DNA: TGCAGTGCTAGAGAGCGGGCAAAAGGAAACACCATATATTTT.

This clonotype appeared many times. The chain links TRBV5-1 to TRBJ2-7, with 9 bases lining up with TRBD1. The CDR3 has 14 amino acids. CDR1 is SGHRS and CDR2 is YFSETQ in the germline V gene. The V and J ends lost 4 bases and 2 bases, in that order; junction bases with no gene match: 4. The CDR3 bases are TGCGCCAGCAGCGGGACAGGGAATGCCTACGAGCAGTACTTC. The encoded protein is CASSGTGNAYEQYF.

This clonotype was detected many times. The CDR3 reads CASTVEGQIYEQYF. DNA of the CDR3: TGTGCCAGCACGGTAGAGGGACAGATATACGAGCAGTACTTC. The V call is TRBV6-8, the J call TRBJ2-7; the match to TRBD1 covers 7 bases. CDR3 size: 14 residues. The ends lost 7 bases at V and 4 bases at J; junction bases unmatched: 10. The germline gives CDR1 MNHGY, CDR2 SAAAGT.

This clonotype has at least ten counts. The chain carries TRBV24-1 and TRBJ2-1, with TRBD2 as a possible D gene (6 bases). This CDR3 comprises 16 residues. Trimming shortened V by 3 bases and J by 0 bases, and 11 bases separated the two germline ends. From germline, CDR1 is KGHDR and CDR2 SFDVKD. The CDR3 spells CATSDQGGTSYNEQFF. In DNA, the CDR3 is TGTGCCACCAGTGATCAGGGCGGGACCTCCTACAATGAGCAGTTCTTC.

This clonotype was seen only a few times. The V gene is TRBV6-1, the J gene TRBJ1-5, with D tentatively TRBD1 (5 bases). This CDR3 contains 13 residues. V dropped 8 bases and J dropped 4 bases, with 12 bases sitting between them. Looked up from germline, CDR1 is MNHNS and CDR2 is SASEGT. CDR3 sequence reads: CASVVRGNQPQHF. CDR3 coding DNA: TGTGCCAGCGTCGTTAGGGGTAATCAGCCCCAGCATTTT.

This clonotype appeared many times. This chain connects TRBV2 to TRBJ2-4, with 11 bases identical to TRBD1. CDR3 size: 18 residues. V dropped 7 bases and J dropped 7; count of bases not matched to a gene: 18. Per the germline V gene, CDR1 is SNHLY and CDR2 is FYNNEI. CDR3 residues: CASMTSPGQGETSNIQYF. The DNA of the CDR3 is TGTGCCAGCATGACCTCTCCGGGACAGGGGGAGACTTCGAACATTCAGTACTTC.

There are many counts of this clonotype. The CDR3 loop is CAIRGGRASNEQFF. The CDR3 DNA sequence: TGTGCCATCCGAGGGGGGAGGGCGTCCAATGAGCAGTTCTTC. This chain uses TRBV7-9 with TRBJ2-1; D may be TRBD2 (7 bases). The length of the CDR3 is 14 residues. Germline values: CDR1 SEHNR, CDR2 FQNEAQ (reference sequence). The ends were cut back, 10 bases at V and 6 bases at J, with 19 bases in the middle. The full variable domain, with the rest looked up from reference TRBV7-9 and TRBJ2-1, is DTGVSQNPRHKITKRGQNVTFRCDPISEHNRLYWYRQTLGQGPEFLTYFQNEAQLEKSRLLSDRFSAERPKGSFSTLEIQRTEQGDSAMYLCAIRGGRASNEQFFGPGTRLTVL.

This clonotype was observed a few times. The chain combines TRBV4-1 with TRBJ1-5; no clear D. Germline CDR1 is MGHRA and CDR2 is YSYEKL. V shed 1 base and J shed 3 bases, with 10 bases lying between them. The CDR3 has 15 residues. The CDR3 region has the DNA TGCGCCAGCAGCCAAGTTGACGGATACAATCAGCCCCAGCATTTT. This encodes CASSQVDGYNQPQHF.

This clonotype was observed at least ten times. V is TRBV30 and J is TRBJ1-4, with 7 nucleotides matching TRBD1. V shed 5 bases and J 4 bases; nucleotides not matched to a gene: 7. Germline CDR1 is GTSNPN and CDR2 is SVGIG (reference sequence). This CDR3 comprises 14 residues. The CDR3 loop is CAWAGTENNEKLFF. The CDR3 DNA reads as TGTGCCTGGGCTGGGACAGAAAATAATGAAAAACTGTTTTTT.

This clonotype was recorded at least ten times. This chain links TRBV11-3 with TRBJ2-1; 7 bases line up with TRBD2. Trimming cost V 0 bases and J 4 bases; bases outside gene matches: 6. The CDR3 is 16 amino acids. The germline gives CDR1 SGHNT, CDR2 YENEEA. In nucleotides, the CDR3 is TGTGCCAGCAGCTTAGACCCGGGACTACCATACAATGAGCAGTTCTTC. As protein: CASSLDPGLPYNEQFF.

There are many counts of this clonotype. The chain is built from TRBV20-1 and TRBJ2-1; 12 bases are a match to TRBD2. With V trimmed by 3 bases and J by 0 bases, 6 bases remained unmatched. This CDR3 is built from 17 residues. The germline CDR1 and CDR2 sequences are DFQATT and SNEGSKA (reference sequence). Here the CDR3 DNA reads TGCAGTGCTAGGAAGGTGGGACTAGCGGGCTCCTACAATGAGCAGTTCTTC. As protein: CSARKVGLAGSYNEQFF.

This clonotype was picked up many times. The chain uses TRBV11-3 and TRBJ2-1; 9 bases fit TRBD2. Losses at the gene ends were 1 base for V and 6 bases for J; bases not matched to a gene: 4. Looked up from germline, CDR1 is SGHNT and CDR2 is YENEEA. The CDR3 runs to 15 residues. CDR3 region: CASSLAAGGINEQFF. The CDR3 DNA reads as TGTGCCAGCAGCTTAGCAGCGGGGGGCATCAATGAGCAGTTCTTC.

This chain uses TRBV7-2 with TRBJ1-2; 11 nucleotides align to TRBD1. Trimming removed 1 base from V and 4 bases from J; junction bases left unmatched: 5. The CDR3 has 16 amino acids. The germline V gene encodes CDR1 SGHTA and CDR2 FQGNSA. Here the CDR3 DNA reads TGTGCCAGCAGCTTAGAATTAGGGACAGGGGGCTATGGCTACACCTTC. Residues: CASSLELGTGGYGYTF.

This clonotype was detected a few times. The chain links TRBV18 to TRBJ2-1; no firm D call. CDR1 and CDR2 (germline): KGHSH, LQKENI. V was shortened by 3 bases and J by 11 bases, with 14 bases between the two germline ends. The CDR3 loop spans 13 amino acids. The chain's CDR3 is CASSPIKGWQQFF. CDR3 nucleotide sequence: TGTGCCAGCTCACCTATAAAAGGCTGGCAGCAGTTCTTC. The whole variable domain, filled in from reference TRBV18 and TRBJ2-1, reads NAGVMQNPRHLVRRRGQEARLRCSPMKGHSHVYWYRQLPEEGLKFMVYLQKENIIDESGMPKERFSAEFPKEGPSILRIQQVVRGDSAAYFCASSPIKGWQQFFGPGTRLTVL.

In its sample, this clonotype was seen many times. The V gene is TRBV5-4, the J gene TRBJ1-1, with D perhaps TRBD1 (6 bases). V lost 0 bases, J lost 4 bases, and 13 bases lay in between. The CDR3 extends over 15 amino acids. Germline V gene sequence: CDR1 SGHNT, CDR2 YYREEE (reference sequence). The CDR3 region is CASSLVGGLGTEAFF. The CDR3 bases are TGTGCCAGCAGCTTGGTGGGGGGGCTCGGCACTGAAGCTTTCTTT.